This T cell receptor (beta chain) comes out of a study of tumor-infiltrating lymphocytes in primary liver carcinoma (dated by TCRdb to 2015 to 2018). Background for the entire study: Between late 2015 and early 2016, roughly 5 patients in China with histopathologically diagnosed primary liver carcinoma had their tumors surgically resected. Hepatocellular carcinoma (four) or combined HCC and intrahepatic cholangiocarcinoma (one) was present in the five patients, who were three men and two women aged 30 to 69 years. The tumors of the five patients were staged as T1-T3 N0M0, with maximum diameters ranging from roughly 4.2 to 10 cm. Each sample produced roughly 3.65 to 8 million productive TCRbeta reads, and read depth showed no significant difference between tissue types. TCRbeta repertoire sequencing, expression microarrays and whole-exome sequencing were combined in the study across five regions of each liver tumor, with adjacent normal tissue and blood also included. A total of around 35 specimens from 5 patients went through TCRbeta repertoire sequencing, namely 25 tumor regions, 5 adjacent noncancerous liver tissues and 5 peripheral blood samples. High reproducibility was observed for the technical replicate repertoires, with mean shared-clone rates approximately 0.9 and correlation coefficients above 0.95. General study outcomes and caveats: Only the TCR beta chain was sequenced, which likely underestimates true repertoire diversity because unpaired alpha chains were not captured. Because the samples were bulk and unsorted, CD4+ and CD8+ T cell repertoires could not be compared. With just a handful of patients in the study, the authors point out that the findings should be validated in a larger study. The top 250 clones made up a significantly larger repertoire fraction in tumors than in blood (p = 0.039). Pairs of tumor regions showed greater repertoire overlap (mean around 36%) than tumor-adjacent pairs (roughly 17%) or tumor-blood pairs (roughly 15%), which is consistent with antigen-driven expansion.

From the germline V gene, CDR1 is MNHEY and CDR2 is SVGAGI. The cysteine opens and the phenylalanine closes a CDR3 of 14 amino acids. The only DNA kept is the CDR3, 42 bases in frame from the first base. V drops 0 bases and J drops 7 bases, leaving 11 bases in between. Blood RNA was extracted from unsorted whole blood with TRIzol reagent; germline DNA came from the DNeasy Blood & Tissue kit. At the time of sampling, the patients had chronic HBV infection and had not received any treatment. About 4 milliliters of peripheral blood were collected into K2EDTA tubes before surgery. In its sample, this clonotype was seen a few times. Its antigen remains undetermined. No base quality values were provided; no much bigger clone lies one nucleotide off. Starting from about 500 ng total RNA, TCRbeta-specific cDNA was produced by reverse transcription with a constant-region primer and ProtoScript II reverse transcriptase. The TCRbeta libraries were prepared through three rounds of nested multiplex PCR following a slightly modified ARM-PCR procedure. Multiplex TRBV1-TRBV30 forward primers and a Cbeta reverse primer were used in the first two PCR rounds, each of which was run for 9 to 11 cycles. Sample barcodes and Illumina adapters were added in a final 25-cycle PCR with Deep VentR polymerase. Before sequencing, amplicons of 200-500 bp were gel-purified using a QIAquick gel extraction kit. An Illumina HiSeq 2500 was used to sequence the TCRbeta amplicons with 250-bp paired-end reads. On the study's bioinformatics: To recover full CDR3 sequences, reads were quality-trimmed using Trimmomatic v0.33 and paired reads were then merged using FLASH v1.2.11. V, D and J germline segments were assigned to the rearranged TCRbeta sequences using MiGEC v1.2.1b. Clonotype statistics and Shannon-Wiener diversity indices were computed with VDJtools v1.0.0. To reduce sampling bias, subsequent analyses other than the diversity analysis used only the 250 most abundant clonotypes in each sample. The public reads were quality trimmed at Q25 with fastp and then assembled into clones with MiXCR by TCRdb, keeping productive beta chains. Rows with one shared CDR3 protein collapse into an entry with the most common genes and DNA. The V and J calls reflect TCRdb's pipeline rather than the authors' work. The sample profile shows 180,000 or so distinct CDR3 sequences; about 55% of them were found once. The ten largest make up around 68% of the sample.

The TCR originated in a man aged 40-55 years with primary liver carcinoma and hepatitis B virus infection. Source material: peripheral blood. Recombination connected TRBV6-5 to TRBJ2-3; the D gene is not confidently resolved. The CDR3 has the sequence CASSYSKSTYTQYF. The DNA reads as follows: TGTGCCAGCAGTTACTCGAAGAGTACCTATACGCAGTATTTT.